The 13 T cell receptor beta chains below all came from one sample that was sequenced in a study of blood T cell repertoires in COVID-19. Assay used: immunoSEQ multiplex PCR; TCRdb lists only in-frame clones, some missing. The sample lists about 440,000 clones, about 92% seen once, with less than 0.75% in the top ten. The sequencing input was PBMCs or T cells enriched from blood (not recorded which). The receptor set was obtained from a man between 18 and 35 years old who had recovered from COVID-19.

This clone was counted a single time. The chain carries TRBV3-1 (or the pseudogene TRBV3-2) and TRBJ1-6, with 8 positions matching TRBD1. With 5 bases clipped from V and 10 bases from J, the junction kept 13 bases outside the gene matches. CDR1 and CDR2 (germline): LGHDT, YNNKEL (reference sequence). The CDR3 extends over 16 amino acids. CDR3 protein: CASSREDRALISPLHF. DNA for the CDR3: TGTGCCAGCAGCAGAGAGGACAGGGCCTTAATCTCACCCCTCCACTTT.

This clone was recorded a few times. The rearrangement joins TRBV9 to TRBJ1-2; 8 nucleotides align to TRBD1. V lost 3 bases to trimming and J lost 12 bases; unmatched junction nucleotides: 16. This CDR3 is 15 amino acids long. CDR1 and CDR2 (germline): SGDLS, YYNGEE. As DNA, the CDR3 is TGTGCCAGCAGCGCGGAATCAGGGACAGGAATCGGTAACACCTTC. This translates into CASSAESGTGIGNTF. The full variable domain, completed using reference TRBV9 and TRBJ1-2, is DSGVTQTPKHLITATGQRVTLRCSPRSGDLSVYWYQQSLDQGLQFLIQYYNGEERAKGNILERFSAQQFPDLHSELNLSSLELGDSALYFCASSAESGTGIGNTFGSGTRLTVV.

This sequence joins TRBV5-8 and TRBJ2-1, with a tentative D call TRBD1 (5 bases). There are 17 residues in the CDR3. Trimming removed 0 bases from V and 3 bases from J, with 16 bases in between. Germline values: CDR1 SGHTS, CDR2 YDEGEE. The CDR3 spells CASSLGGPSSYYNEQFF. CDR3 nucleotide sequence: TGTGCCAGCAGCTTGGGGGGCCCGAGTTCCTACTACAATGAGCAGTTCTTC.

This sequence joins TRBV5-6 and TRBJ1-1, with a possible D match to TRBD1 (5 bases). The CDR3 covers 14 residues. V was cut by 3 bases and J by 1 base, with 10 bases left in between. Germline V lookup: CDR1 SGHDT, CDR2 YYEEEE. The CDR3 sequence is CASSSGLGNTEAFF. DNA for the CDR3: TGTGCCAGCAGCTCGGGACTAGGGAACACTGAAGCTTTCTTT. Drawing the rest from reference TRBV5-6 and TRBJ1-1, the complete variable domain is DAGVTQSPTHLIKTRGQQVTLRCSPKSGHDTVSWYQQALGQGPQFIFQYYEEEERQRGNFPDRFSGHQFPNYSSELNVNALLLGDSALYLCASSSGLGNTEAFFGQGTRLTVV.

This chain joins TRBV5-4 and TRBJ1-2; D is ambiguous. CDR3 length equals 13 residues. Trimming removed 0 bases at V and 2 bases at J, with 5 bases between. Looked up from germline, CDR1 is SGHNT and CDR2 is YYREEE (reference sequence). The CDR3 bases are TGTGCCAGCAGCTTGGAATCAAACTATGGCTACACCTTC. It yields the protein CASSLESNYGYTF.

The chain is built from TRBV5-1 and TRBJ2-5, with a weak D call TRBD1 (5 bases). CDR3 length: 14 amino acids. V was pared by 4 bases and J by 0 bases, with 10 bases between. Germline-derived CDR1 and CDR2 are SGHRS and YFSETQ. This CDR3 reads CASSRRQYQETQYF. The CDR3 coding sequence is TGCGCCAGCAGCCGGAGACAGTACCAAGAGACCCAGTACTTC.

This clone was recorded only once. The chain joins TRBV2 to TRBJ1-2; 9 nucleotides agree with TRBD1. This CDR3 spans 16 amino acids. With V trimmed by 5 bases and J by 5 bases, 12 bases remained unmatched. CDR1 and CDR2 (germline): SNHLY, FYNNEI. The CDR3 protein is CASSLGTGSMGYGYTF. For the CDR3, the DNA is TGTGCCAGCAGTCTCGGGACAGGGAGCATGGGATATGGCTACACCTTC.

Only one count was recorded for this clone. The rearrangement links TRBV29-1 to TRBJ1-2; 8 nucleotides match TRBD1. CDR1 SQVTM and CDR2 ANQGSEA come from the germline V gene. CDR3 length: 12 residues. The V and J ends lost 7 bases and 8 bases, in that order; junction bases with no gene match: 9. The CDR3: CSGTTGGDGYTF. As DNA, the CDR3 is TGCAGCGGAACTACAGGGGGTGACGGCTACACCTTC. Complete variable domain (other parts from reference TRBV29-1 and TRBJ1-2): SAVISQKPSRDICQRGTSLTIQCQVDSQVTMMFWYRQQPGQSLTLIATANQGSEATYESGFVIDKFPISRPNLTFSTLTVSNMSPEDSSIYLCSGTTGGDGYTFGSGTRLTVV.

The rearrangement links TRBV9 to TRBJ1-6; no firm D call. The CDR3 is 13 residues long. Germline-derived CDR1 and CDR2 are SGDLS and YYNGEE. V gave up 4 bases and J gave up 12 bases, with 14 bases separating them. The CDR3 is CASSPRPPGPLHF. The CDR3, as DNA: TGTGCCAGCAGCCCCAGACCACCGGGACCCCTCCACTTT.

The chain links TRBV28 to TRBJ1-1; D is ambiguous. V was cut by 4 bases and J by 6 bases, with 21 bases left in between. Germline CDR1 MDHEN, CDR2 SYDVKM. The CDR3 consists of 16 residues. As DNA, the CDR3 is TGTGCCAGCAGTTCTCTCTCCTTGGGAGGATTAGCTGAAGCTTTCTTT. Translated: CASSSLSLGGLAEAFF.

This clone was observed a handful of times. The genes are TRBV11-1 and TRBJ2-7; 11 bases fit TRBD1. After removal of 6 bases from V and 3 bases from J, the junction contained 7 bases not matched to a gene. Germline CDR1 reads SGHAT; CDR2 reads FQDESV (reference sequence). This CDR3 is built from 15 residues. The CDR3: CASSPSGTGGYEQYF. The CDR3 DNA sequence: TGTGCCAGCAGTCCCTCCGGGACAGGGGGCTACGAGCAGTACTTC.

The rearrangement links TRBV2 to TRBJ2-7, with 7 bases that match TRBD1. The V segment lost 4 bases and the J segment 0 bases; nucleotides outside the gene matches: 3. This CDR3 contains 14 residues. Germline loops: CDR1 SNHLY, CDR2 FYNNEI. The chain's CDR3 is CASSVGQLSYEQYF. CDR3 in DNA: TGTGCCAGCAGTGTGGGACAGCTCTCCTACGAGCAGTACTTC.

The J gene is TRBJ2-1, the V gene TRBV2; a possible D gene is TRBD1 (7 bases). Trimming took 7 bases from V and 2 from J, leaving 12 bases between them. CDR1 and CDR2 from the germline V gene are SNHLY and FYNNEI. The CDR3 is made up of 14 amino acids. The CDR3 region has the DNA TGTGCCAGCAACTTCAGGGGGGCCTACAATGAGCAGTTCTTC. It specifies CASNFRGAYNEQFF.